This T cell receptor (beta chain) is from a study of T cell responses to AZD1222 COVID-19 vaccine. Clones were read by immunoSEQ multiplex PCR, and TCRdb kept only the in-frame ones, dropping some. Of about 140,000 clones in the sample, approximately 94% are singletons; the top ten hold approximately 5.3%. The CDR3 contains 12 residues. V lost 4 bases to trimming and J lost 3 bases, with 4 bases between them. Findings and caveats of the study: The donors showed a predominance of white British ancestry and of females, with possible underestimation of clonal diversity.

About this clone: What it binds is unknown.

The receptor's source is an adult in good health. The input for sequencing was peripheral blood, taken on day 0 of AZD1222 vaccination. The chain carries TRBV12-3 or TRBV12-4 and TRBJ1-3; D call uncertain. The CDR3 region is CASSWDGNTIYF. In DNA, the CDR3 is TGTGCCAGCAGTTGGGATGGAAACACCATATATTTT.